Below are 24 T cell receptor beta chains sequenced from a single sample in a study of blood T cell repertoires in COVID-19. Measured with immunoSEQ multiplex PCR; TCRdb has only the in-frame clones, and not every one. The table has about 80,000 clones, 78% seen once. Sequencing input: peripheral blood. These receptor sequences come from a human donor in a cohort sampled during active COVID-19.

The chain recombines TRBV6-1 with TRBJ2-1; TRBD2 agrees at 10 bases. CDR1 MNHNS and CDR2 SASEGT come from the germline V gene. The ends lost 4 bases at V and 8 bases at J; junction bases unmatched: 11. There are 16 residues in the CDR3. This CDR3 reads CASSALRAGGPDEQFF. The CDR3, as DNA: TGTGCCAGCAGTGCCTTGAGAGCGGGGGGGCCAGATGAGCAGTTCTTC.

The V and J genes are TRBV21-1 and TRBJ1-5; the D call TRBD1 from the table was never checked on the DNA. TRBV21-1 is a pseudogene segment. The length of the CDR3 is 15 residues. This chain's CDR3 is CASSYSKASNQPQHF. In nucleotides, the CDR3 is TGTGCCAGCAGTTACAGCAAGGCTAGCAATCAGCCCCAGCATTTT.

The chain links TRBV23-1 to TRBJ2-7; TRBD2 matches 8 bases. TRBV23-1 is an ORF, and what it does is uncertain. The CDR3 covers 14 residues. V shed 3 bases and J 4 bases; nucleotides not matched to a gene: 5. In DNA form, the CDR3 reads TGCGCCAGCAGTCACAGCGGGAGCATATACGAGCAGTACGTC. Protein: CASSHSGSIYEQYV.

The chain carries TRBV28 and TRBJ2-1; TRBD2 is a possible D gene (6 bases). This CDR3 comprises 15 residues. Germline lookup yields CDR1 MDHEN and CDR2 SYDVKM. Between the trimmed V and J ends, which lost 1 base and 7 bases, there was a span of 14 bases. The chain's CDR3 is CASSLSGIGLNEQFF. The CDR3, as DNA: TGTGCCAGCAGTTTATCAGGAATTGGACTAAATGAGCAGTTCTTC.

The CDR3 DNA sequence: TGTGCCAGCAGCTCGGGAAGCCAAGAGACCCAGTACTTC. The encoded protein is CASSSGSQETQYF. The chain combines TRBV5-5 with TRBJ2-5; perhaps TRBD2 as D (5 bases). The V end was cut by 3 bases, the J end by 1 base, with 7 bases between. The germline gives CDR1 SGHKS, CDR2 YYEKEE (reference sequence). The CDR3 totals 13 residues.

This clone turned up a few times. CDR3 residues: CASSLSALGTYEQYV. CDR3 nucleotides: TGTGCCAGCAGTTTAAGCGCTCTCGGCACCTACGAGCAGTACGTC. The chain uses TRBV27 and TRBJ2-7; D not resolved. Germline V lookup: CDR1 MNHEY, CDR2 SMNVEV (reference sequence). V lost 2 bases to trimming and J lost 2 bases, with 13 bases between them. The CDR3 spans 15 residues.

The chain is built from TRBV7-6 and TRBJ2-3; TRBD1 aligns across 9 bases. The V segment lost 5 bases and the J segment 3 bases; nucleotides outside the gene matches: 6. The CDR3 loop spans 15 amino acids. CDR1 SGHVS and CDR2 FNYEAQ come from the germline V gene. CDR3 residues: CASSARDRETDTQYF. The CDR3 DNA sequence: TGTGCCAGCAGCGCCAGGGACAGGGAAACAGATACGCAGTATTTT.

This sequence joins TRBV6-5 and TRBJ2-5; TRBD1 matches at 9 bases. Per germline, CDR1 MNHEY and CDR2 SVGAGI. The CDR3 is 14 residues long. Germline trimming cut 5 bases from V and 5 bases from J; bases unmatched to any gene: 6. CDR3 DNA sequence: TGTGCCAGCAGTAGGACAGGGGCATGGGAGACCCAGTACTTC. Translation gives CASSRTGAWETQYF.

The chain has TRBV4-1 and TRBJ2-1; D perhaps matches TRBD2 (5 bases). Germline CDR1 reads MGHRA; CDR2 reads YSYEKL. The CDR3 sequence is 16 residues long. The ends were cut back, 0 bases at V and 1 base at J, with 10 bases in the middle. The CDR3 reads CASSQEGGLSYNEQFF. The CDR3 DNA follows: TGCGCCAGCAGCCAAGAGGGCGGACTTTCCTACAATGAGCAGTTCTTC.

The J gene is TRBJ2-6, the V gene TRBV9; the D is unclear. From germline, CDR1 is SGDLS and CDR2 YYNGEE. With 0 bases removed from V and 1 base from J, the gap between germline ends came to 5 bases. CDR3 length equals 15 residues. The CDR3 bases are TGTGCCAGCAGCGTAGCGGTATCTGGGGCCAACGTCCTGACTTTC. It specifies CASSVAVSGANVLTF.

The chain recombines TRBV6-2 or TRBV6-3 with TRBJ2-3, with TRBD1 identical over 9 bases. In germline, CDR1 is MNHEY, CDR2 SVGEGT. CDR3 length: 14 amino acids. Trimming removed 5 bases from V and 4 bases from J; junction bases left unmatched: 4. The CDR3 nucleotides read TGTGCCAGCAGTCGGACAGGGGAGGCAGATACGCAGTATTTT. Protein: CASSRTGEADTQYF.

The chain recombines TRBV4-1 with TRBJ2-5; 8 bases line up with TRBD1. CDR1 is MGHRA and CDR2 is YSYEKL in the germline V gene. This CDR3 region has 15 residues. Losses at the gene ends were 1 base for V and 5 bases for J; bases not matched to a gene: 6. The CDR3 loop reads CASSQVRGQVETQYF. CDR3 nucleotides: TGCGCCAGCAGCCAAGTCAGGGGGCAAGTCGAGACCCAGTACTTC.

The rearrangement links TRBV6-2 or TRBV6-3 to TRBJ2-3, with D unclear. CDR1 is MNHEY, CDR2 SVGEGT, per germline. This CDR3 is built from 11 residues. Trimming took 1 base from V and 7 from J, leaving 3 bases between them. CDR3 coding DNA: TGTGCCAGCAGTTACTTCAATACGCAGTATTTT. It codes for CASSYFNTQYF.

This chain uses TRBV7-8 with TRBJ1-2; D uncertain. Germline V gene sequence: CDR1 SGHVS, CDR2 FQNEAQ. This CDR3 has 15 residues. The ends were cut back, 5 bases at V and 1 base at J, with 14 bases in the middle. Here the CDR3 reads CASSPLERYNYGYTF. CDR3 in DNA: TGTGCCAGCAGCCCCCTCGAGCGTTATAACTATGGCTACACCTTC.

V is TRBV12-3 or TRBV12-4 and J is TRBJ1-5; D gene ambiguous. The germline V and J ends were trimmed by 3 bases and 4 bases, with 7 bases remaining between them. The CDR3 extends over 13 amino acids. DNA for the CDR3: TGTGCCAGCAGTTTCGCGGGAAATCAGCCCCAGCATTTT. It codes for CASSFAGNQPQHF.

This clone was detected a few times. The CDR3 sequence is CASSFGHMNTEAFF. CDR3 in DNA: TGTGCCAGCAGCTTTGGACATATGAACACTGAAGCTTTCTTT. V and J are TRBV7-2 and TRBJ1-1; D is perhaps TRBD1 (5 bases). The CDR3 has 14 residues. CDR1 is SGHTA, CDR2 FQGNSA, per germline. V shed 3 bases and J shed 0 bases, with 8 bases lying between them. The full variable domain, with the rest looked up from reference TRBV7-2 and TRBJ1-1, is GAGVSQSPSNKVTEKGKDVELRCDPISGHTALYWYRQSLGQGLEFLIYFQGNSAPDKSGLPSDRFSAERTGGSVSTLTIQRTQQEDSAVYLCASSFGHMNTEAFFGQGTRLTVV.

This clone was detected only a few times. The rearrangement uses TRBV7-8 and TRBJ2-1; 7 bases align to TRBD2. Germline loops: CDR1 SGHVS, CDR2 FQNEAQ. The CDR3 is 14 amino acids. The junction had 5 bases not matched to a gene; V was cut back by 6 bases and J by 3 bases. The CDR3: CASSTGTNYNEQFF. The CDR3 DNA sequence: TGTGCCAGCAGTACCGGGACTAACTACAATGAGCAGTTCTTC. Using reference TRBV7-8 and TRBJ2-1 for the parts outside the CDR3, the full variable domain is GAGVSQSPRYKVAKRGQDVALRCDPISGHVSLFWYQQALGQGPEFLTYFQNEAQLDKSGLPSDRFFAERPEGSVSTLKIQRTQQEDSAVYLCASSTGTNYNEQFFGPGTRLTVL.

The CDR3 reads CASSLETGGGGEAFF. As DNA, the CDR3 is TGTGCCAGCAGTTTGGAGACAGGGGGCGGCGGTGAAGCTTTCTTT. The genes are TRBV27 and TRBJ1-1; 10 bases fit TRBD1. Trimming at V came to 3 bases and at J to 7 bases, leaving 8 bases not matched to a gene. The germline CDR1 and CDR2 sequences are MNHEY and SMNVEV (reference sequence). This CDR3 has 15 amino acids.

The gene calls are TRBV11-2 and TRBJ1-5; D perhaps matches TRBD1 (5 bases). Germline-derived CDR1 and CDR2 are SGHAT and FQNNGV. V was pared by 4 bases and J by 6 bases, with 13 bases between. The CDR3 loop spans 14 amino acids. CDR3 region: CASSYGGEGQPQHF. The DNA for the CDR3 is TGTGCCAGCAGCTACGGAGGGGAAGGTCAGCCCCAGCATTTT. Using reference TRBV11-2 and TRBJ1-5 for the parts outside the CDR3, the full variable domain is EAGVAQSPRYKIIEKRQSVAFWCNPISGHATLYWYQQILGQGPKLLIQFQNNGVVDDSQLPKDRFSAERLKGVDSTLKIQPAKLEDSAVYLCASSYGGEGQPQHFGDGTRLSIL.

The chain has TRBV4-1 and TRBJ2-1; D not resolved. The CDR3 totals 12 residues. Trimming pared 4 bases from V and 15 bases from J, leaving 16 bases between. The germline gives CDR1 MGHRA, CDR2 YSYEKL. DNA for the CDR3: TGCGCCAGCAGCCCCGATGCGGTTATACGGTTCTTC. Translated: CASSPDAVIRFF.

This clone was seen a handful of times. This rearrangement joins TRBV7-2 to TRBJ1-3; no reliable D call. The V gene lost 0 bases and the J gene lost 4 bases, with 10 bases spanning the gap. This CDR3 comprises 15 residues. Germline assignment: CDR1 SGHTA and CDR2 FQGNSA. The CDR3 region has the DNA TGTGCCAGCAGCTTAGCCCAGACAATGGGAAACACCATATATTTT. Its protein product is CASSLAQTMGNTIYF.

This clone was seen a handful of times. The genes are TRBV5-1 and TRBJ1-4; 9 bases align to TRBD1. With 6 bases clipped from V and 5 bases from J, the junction kept 8 bases outside the gene matches. CDR1 SGHRS and CDR2 YFSETQ come from the germline V gene. This CDR3 contains 15 residues. CDR3 sequence (DNA): TGCGCCAGCACCCTGGGGGGGACAGGGAATGAAAAACTGTTTTTT. This encodes CASTLGGTGNEKLFF.

This chain joins TRBV3-1 (or the pseudogene TRBV3-2) and TRBJ2-1; D might be TRBD1 (6 bases). Trimming took off 0 bases at V and 5 bases at J, with 14 bases between the two ends. Per germline, CDR1 LGHDT and CDR2 YNNKEL (reference sequence). CDR3 length: 16 amino acids. CDR3 sequence: CASSQELGAVDNEQFF. The CDR3 bases are TGTGCCAGCAGCCAAGAATTGGGGGCAGTCGACAATGAGCAGTTCTTC.

The V gene is TRBV27, the J gene TRBJ1-2; D gene unclear. Trimming took off 4 bases at V and 4 bases at J, with 10 bases between the two ends. This CDR3 comprises 13 residues. Germline V lookup: CDR1 MNHEY, CDR2 SMNVEV (reference sequence). The CDR3 nucleotides read TGTGCCAGCAGTTCAACAGATGTCTATGGCTACACCTTC. Encoded protein: CASSSTDVYGYTF.